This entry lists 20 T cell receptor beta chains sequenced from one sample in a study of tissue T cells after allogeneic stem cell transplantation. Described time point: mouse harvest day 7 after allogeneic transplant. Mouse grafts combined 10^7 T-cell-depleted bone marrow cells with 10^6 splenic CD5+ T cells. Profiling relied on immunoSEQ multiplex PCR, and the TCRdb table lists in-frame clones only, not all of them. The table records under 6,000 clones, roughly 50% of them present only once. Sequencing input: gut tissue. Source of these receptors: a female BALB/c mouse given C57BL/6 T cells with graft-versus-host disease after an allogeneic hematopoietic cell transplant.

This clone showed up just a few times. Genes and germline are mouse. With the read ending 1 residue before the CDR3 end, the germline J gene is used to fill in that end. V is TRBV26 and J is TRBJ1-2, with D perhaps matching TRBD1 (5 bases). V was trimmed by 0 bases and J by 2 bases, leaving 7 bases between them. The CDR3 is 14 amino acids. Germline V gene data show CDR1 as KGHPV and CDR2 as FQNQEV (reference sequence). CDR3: CASSLSQGNSDYTF. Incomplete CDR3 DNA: TGTGCCAGCAGTCTGTCGCAGGGTAACTCCGACTACACC.

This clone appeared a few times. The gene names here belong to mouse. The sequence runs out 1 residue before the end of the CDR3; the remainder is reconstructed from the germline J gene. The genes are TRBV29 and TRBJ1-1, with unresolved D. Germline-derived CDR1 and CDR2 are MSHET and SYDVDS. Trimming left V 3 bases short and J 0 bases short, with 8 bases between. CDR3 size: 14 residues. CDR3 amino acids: CASSFAGANTEVFF. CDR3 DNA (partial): TGTGCTAGCAGTTTCGCAGGAGCAAACACAGAAGTCTTC.

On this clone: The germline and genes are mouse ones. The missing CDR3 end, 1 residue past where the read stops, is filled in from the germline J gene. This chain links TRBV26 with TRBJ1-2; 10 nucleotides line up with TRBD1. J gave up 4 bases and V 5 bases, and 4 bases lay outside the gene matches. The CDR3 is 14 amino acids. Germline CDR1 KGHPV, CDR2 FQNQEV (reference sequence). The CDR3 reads CASSLGQGSSDYTF. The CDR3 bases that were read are TGTGCCAGCAGTTTGGGACAGGGGAGCTCCGACTACACC.

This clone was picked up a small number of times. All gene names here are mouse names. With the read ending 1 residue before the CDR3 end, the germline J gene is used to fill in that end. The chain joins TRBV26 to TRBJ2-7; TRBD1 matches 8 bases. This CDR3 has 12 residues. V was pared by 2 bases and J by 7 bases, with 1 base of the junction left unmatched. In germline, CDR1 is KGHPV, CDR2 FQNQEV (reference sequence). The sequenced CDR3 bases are TGTGCCAGCAGTCTGACAGGGGGAGAACAGTAC. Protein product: CASSLTGGEQY. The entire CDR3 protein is CASSLTGGEQYF.

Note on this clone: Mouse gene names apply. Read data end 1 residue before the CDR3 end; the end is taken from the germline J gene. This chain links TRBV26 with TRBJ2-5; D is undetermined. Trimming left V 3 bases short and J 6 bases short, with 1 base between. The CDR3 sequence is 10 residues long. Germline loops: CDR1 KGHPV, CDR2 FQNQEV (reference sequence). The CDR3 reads CASSLDTQYF. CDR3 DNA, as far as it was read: TGTGCCAGCAGTCTTGACACCCAGTAC.

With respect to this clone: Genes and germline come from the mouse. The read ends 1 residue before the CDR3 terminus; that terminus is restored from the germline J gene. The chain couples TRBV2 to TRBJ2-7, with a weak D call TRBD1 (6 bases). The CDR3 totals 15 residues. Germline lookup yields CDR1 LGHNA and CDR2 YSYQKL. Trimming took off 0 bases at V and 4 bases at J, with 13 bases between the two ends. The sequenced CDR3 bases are TGTGCCAGCAGCCAAGACCCTCAGGGGAGGTATGAACAGTAC. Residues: CASSQDPQGRYEQY. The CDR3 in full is CASSQDPQGRYEQYF.

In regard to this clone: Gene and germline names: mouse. This chain's CDR3 is CSSSQDRGGTEVFF. CDR3 DNA (partial): TGCTCCAGCAGTCAAGACAGGGGAGGCACAGAAGTCTTC. The chain couples TRBV23 to TRBJ1-1; the D call TRBD1 from the table was never checked on the DNA. The read stops 1 residue short of the end of the CDR3; the missing end is completed from the germline J gene. Germline loops: CDR1 KGHTA, CDR2 FQNQQP. This CDR3 comprises 14 residues.

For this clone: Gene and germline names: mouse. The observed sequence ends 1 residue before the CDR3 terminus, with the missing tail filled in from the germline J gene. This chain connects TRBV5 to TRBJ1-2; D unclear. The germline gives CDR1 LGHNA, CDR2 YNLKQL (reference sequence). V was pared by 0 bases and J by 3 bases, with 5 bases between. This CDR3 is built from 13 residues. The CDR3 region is CASSQDQDSDYTF. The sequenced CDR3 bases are TGTGCCAGCAGCCAAGATCAGGACTCCGACTACACC.

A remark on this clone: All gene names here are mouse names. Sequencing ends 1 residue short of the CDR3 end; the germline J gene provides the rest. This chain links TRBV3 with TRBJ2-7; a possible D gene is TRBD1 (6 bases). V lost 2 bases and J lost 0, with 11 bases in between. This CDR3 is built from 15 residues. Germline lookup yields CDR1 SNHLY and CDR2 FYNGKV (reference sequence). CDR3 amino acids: CASSLRGRSSYEQYF. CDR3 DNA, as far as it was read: TGTGCCAGCAGCTTAAGGGGGAGGAGCTCCTATGAACAGTAC.

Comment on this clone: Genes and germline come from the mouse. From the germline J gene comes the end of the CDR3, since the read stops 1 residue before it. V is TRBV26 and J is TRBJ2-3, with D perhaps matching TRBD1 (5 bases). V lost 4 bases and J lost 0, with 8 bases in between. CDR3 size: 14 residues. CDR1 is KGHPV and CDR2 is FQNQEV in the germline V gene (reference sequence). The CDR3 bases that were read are TGTGCCAGCAGTCCCCAGGGAAGTGCAGAAACGCTGTAT. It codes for CASSPQGSAETLY. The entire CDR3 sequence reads CASSPQGSAETLYF.

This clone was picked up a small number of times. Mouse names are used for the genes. The sequenced CDR3 bases are TGTGCCAGCAGCCCTCAGGGGGTTTCTGGAAATACGCTCTAT. Its protein is CASSPQGVSGNTLY. The whole CDR3 sequence reads CASSPQGVSGNTLYF. The chain uses TRBV26 and TRBJ1-3; 7 bases are a match to TRBD1. Read sequence stops 1 residue before the CDR3 end, and the germline J gene provides the missing end. Germline values: CDR1 KGHPV, CDR2 FQNQEV (reference sequence). J gave up 0 bases and V 6 bases, and 5 bases lay outside the gene matches. The CDR3 has 15 amino acids.

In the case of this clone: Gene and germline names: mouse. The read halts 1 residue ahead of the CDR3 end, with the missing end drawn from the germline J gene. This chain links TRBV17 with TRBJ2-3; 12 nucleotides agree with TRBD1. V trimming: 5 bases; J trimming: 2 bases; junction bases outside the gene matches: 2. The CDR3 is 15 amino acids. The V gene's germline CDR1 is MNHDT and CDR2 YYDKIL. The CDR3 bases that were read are TGTGCTAGCAGTCGGGACAGGGGGCTTGCAGAAACGCTGTAT. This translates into CASSRDRGLAETLY. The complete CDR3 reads CASSRDRGLAETLYF.

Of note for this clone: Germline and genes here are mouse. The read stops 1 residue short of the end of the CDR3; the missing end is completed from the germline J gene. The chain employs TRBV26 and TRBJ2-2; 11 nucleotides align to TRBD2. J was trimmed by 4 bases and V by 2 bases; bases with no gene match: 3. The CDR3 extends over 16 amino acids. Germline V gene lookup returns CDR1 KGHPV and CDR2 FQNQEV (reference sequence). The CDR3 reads CASSLGLGGSTGQLYF. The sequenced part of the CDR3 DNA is TGTGCCAGCAGTCTGGGACTGGGGGGAAGCACCGGGCAGCTCTAC.

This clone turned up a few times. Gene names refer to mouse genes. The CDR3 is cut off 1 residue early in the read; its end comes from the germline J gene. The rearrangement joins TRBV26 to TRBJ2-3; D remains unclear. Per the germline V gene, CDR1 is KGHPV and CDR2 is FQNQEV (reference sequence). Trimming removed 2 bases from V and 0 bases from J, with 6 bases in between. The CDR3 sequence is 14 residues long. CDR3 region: CASSLRTSAETLYF. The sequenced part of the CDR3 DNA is TGTGCCAGCAGTCTGCGAACTAGTGCAGAAACGCTGTAT.

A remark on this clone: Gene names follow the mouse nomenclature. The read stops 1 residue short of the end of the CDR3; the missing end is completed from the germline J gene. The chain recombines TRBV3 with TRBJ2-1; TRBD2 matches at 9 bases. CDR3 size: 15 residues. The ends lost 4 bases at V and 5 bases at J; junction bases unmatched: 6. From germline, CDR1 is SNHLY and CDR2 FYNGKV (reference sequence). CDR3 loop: CASSSDWGWNAEQFF. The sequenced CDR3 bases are TGTGCCAGCAGCTCTGACTGGGGGTGGAATGCTGAGCAGTTC.

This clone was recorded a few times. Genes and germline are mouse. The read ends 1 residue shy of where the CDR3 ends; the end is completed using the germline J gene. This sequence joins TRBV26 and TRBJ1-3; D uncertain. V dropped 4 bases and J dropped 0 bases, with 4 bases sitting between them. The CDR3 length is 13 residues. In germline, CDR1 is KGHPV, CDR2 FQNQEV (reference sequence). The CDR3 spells CASSRYSGNTLYF. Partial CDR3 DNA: TGTGCCAGCAGTCGATATTCTGGAAATACGCTCTAT.

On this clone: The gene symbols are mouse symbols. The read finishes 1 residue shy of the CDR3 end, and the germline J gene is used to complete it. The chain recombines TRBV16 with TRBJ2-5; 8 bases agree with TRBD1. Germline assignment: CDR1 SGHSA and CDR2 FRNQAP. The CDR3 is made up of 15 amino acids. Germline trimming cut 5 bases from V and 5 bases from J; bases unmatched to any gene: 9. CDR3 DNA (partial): TGTGCAAGCAGCCGCGGACAGGGAGGGGGAGACACCCAGTAC. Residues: CASSRGQGGGDTQY. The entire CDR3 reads CASSRGQGGGDTQYF.

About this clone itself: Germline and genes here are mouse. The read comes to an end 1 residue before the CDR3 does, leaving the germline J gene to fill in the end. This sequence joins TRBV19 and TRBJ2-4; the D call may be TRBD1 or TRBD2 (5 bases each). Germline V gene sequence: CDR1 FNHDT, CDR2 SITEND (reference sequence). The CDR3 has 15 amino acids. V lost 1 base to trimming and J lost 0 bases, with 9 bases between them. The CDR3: CASSIQWDSQNTLYF. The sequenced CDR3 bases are TGTGCCAGCAGTATACAATGGGACAGTCAAAACACCTTGTAC.

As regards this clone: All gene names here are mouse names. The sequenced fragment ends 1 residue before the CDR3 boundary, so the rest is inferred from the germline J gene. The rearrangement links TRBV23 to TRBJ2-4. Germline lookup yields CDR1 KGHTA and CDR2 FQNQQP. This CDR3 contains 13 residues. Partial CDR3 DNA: TGCTCCAGCAGTCAAGGGGGTCAAAACACCTTGTAC. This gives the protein CSSSQGGQNTLY. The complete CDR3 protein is CSSSQGGQNTLYF.

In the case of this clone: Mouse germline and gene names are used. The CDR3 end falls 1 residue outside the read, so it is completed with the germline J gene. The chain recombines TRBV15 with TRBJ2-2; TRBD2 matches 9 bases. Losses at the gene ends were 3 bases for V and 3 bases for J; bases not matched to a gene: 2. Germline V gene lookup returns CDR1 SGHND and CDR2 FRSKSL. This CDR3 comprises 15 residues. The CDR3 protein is CASSFTGGHTGQLYF. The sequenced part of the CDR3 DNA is TGTGCCAGCAGTTTTACTGGGGGGCACACCGGGCAGCTCTAC.